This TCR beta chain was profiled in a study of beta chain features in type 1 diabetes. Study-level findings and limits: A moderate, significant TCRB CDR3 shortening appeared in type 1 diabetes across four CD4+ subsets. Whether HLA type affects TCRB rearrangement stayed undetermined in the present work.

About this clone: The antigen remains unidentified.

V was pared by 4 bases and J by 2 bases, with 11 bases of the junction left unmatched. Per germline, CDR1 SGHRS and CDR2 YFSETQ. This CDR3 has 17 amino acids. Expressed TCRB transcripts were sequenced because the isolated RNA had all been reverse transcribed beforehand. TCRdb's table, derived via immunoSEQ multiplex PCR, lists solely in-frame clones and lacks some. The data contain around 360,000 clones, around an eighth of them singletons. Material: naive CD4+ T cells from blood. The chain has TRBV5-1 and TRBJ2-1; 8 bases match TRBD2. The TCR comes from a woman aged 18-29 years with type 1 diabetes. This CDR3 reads CASSPRGAGGAYNEQFF. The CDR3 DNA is TGCGCCAGCAGCCCGCGGGGGGCGGGAGGAGCCTACAATGAGCAGTTCTTC.